One and the same sample provided the 24 T cell receptor beta chains below, sequenced in a study of OX40 agonist ivuxolimab in advanced cancers. Only in-frame clones appear in the TCRdb table, and some are missing; sequencing was by immunoSEQ multiplex PCR. The sample records 42,000 or so clones, about 79% being singletons. Material: CD4+ or CD8+ T cells sorted from blood, obtained in a trial of the OX40 agonist ivuxolimab. The receptors here all came from an adult with an advanced solid tumor such as melanoma, head and neck, liver or kidney cancer.

The chain recombines TRBV11-1 with TRBJ2-3, with D perhaps matching TRBD1 (5 bases). V lost 3 bases and J 0 bases, leaving 10 bases between the germline ends. Germline values: CDR1 SGHAT, CDR2 FQDESV (reference sequence). This CDR3 contains 15 residues. CDR3 nucleotide sequence: TGTGCCAGCAGCTTTGGCCAGGGAAGCACAGATACGCAGTATTTT. Translated: CASSFGQGSTDTQYF.

The V call is TRBV5-1, the J call TRBJ2-3, with no clear D. V dropped 0 bases and J dropped 4 bases, with 9 bases sitting between them. The V gene's germline CDR1 is SGHRS and CDR2 YFSETQ. This CDR3 is built from 14 residues. CDR3 amino acids: CASSLVAGSDTQYF. The CDR3 DNA is TGCGCCAGCAGCTTGGTTGCAGGCTCAGATACGCAGTATTTT. The variable domain in full, completed from reference TRBV5-1 and TRBJ2-3, reads KAGVTQTPRYLIKTRGQQVTLSCSPISGHRSVSWYQQTPGQGLQFLFEYFSETQRNKGNFPGRFSGRQFSNSRSEMNVSTLELGDSALYLCASSLVAGSDTQYFGPGTRLTVL.

This chain uses TRBV7-6 with TRBJ2-7; 9 bases line up with TRBD1. The CDR3 runs 16 residues. V shed 2 bases, J shed 3 bases, and the junction held 8 bases outside the gene matches. The germline V gene encodes CDR1 SGHVS and CDR2 FNYEAQ. The CDR3 region has the DNA TGTGCCAGCAGCTTAAAGAACAGGGGGCGAGACTACGAGCAGTACTTC. It codes for CASSLKNRGRDYEQYF.

The J gene is TRBJ1-3, the V gene TRBV27, with no clear D. Germline V gives CDR1 MNHEY, CDR2 SMNVEV (reference sequence). The CDR3 is 15 amino acids. Trimming stripped 0 bases from V and 0 bases from J, with 6 bases between. The CDR3: CASSLSGTSGNTIYF. CDR3 nucleotide sequence: TGTGCCAGCAGTTTATCGGGAACCTCTGGAAACACCATATATTTT.

This chain uses TRBV19 with TRBJ2-4; 9 bases fit TRBD1. CDR3 size: 17 residues. Germline values: CDR1 LNHDA, CDR2 SQIVND (reference sequence). J gave up 0 bases and V 2 bases, and 5 bases lay outside the gene matches. CDR3 sequence: CASSIRGQGLAKNIQYF. The CDR3 DNA sequence: TGTGCCAGTAGTATAAGGGGACAGGGCCTAGCCAAAAACATTCAGTACTTC.

This clone was counted at least ten times. This rearrangement joins TRBV4-2 to TRBJ2-7, with TRBD1 matching over 12 bases. The CDR3 consists of 17 residues. The germline CDR1 and CDR2 sequences are LGHNA and YNFKEQ. Losses at the gene ends were 4 bases for V and 1 base for J; bases not matched to a gene: 8. CDR3 coding DNA: TGTGCCAGCAGCCGCCACCCGGGACAGGGGGCGTCCTACGAGCAGTACTTC. It yields the protein CASSRHPGQGASYEQYF.

J is TRBJ1-1 and V is TRBV10-3; D gene ambiguous. Germline assignment: CDR1 ENHRY and CDR2 SYGVKD. Trimming took 4 bases from V and 0 from J, leaving 9 bases between them. CDR3 length equals 14 residues. This chain's CDR3 is CAISGGVVNTEAFF. In nucleotides, the CDR3 is TGTGCCATCAGTGGTGGGGTGGTGAACACTGAAGCTTTCTTT.

The chain carries TRBV28 and TRBJ2-4; tentative D call: TRBD1 (5 bases). V was pared by 4 bases and J by 5 bases, with 6 bases between. The germline V gene encodes CDR1 MDHEN and CDR2 SYDVKM. This CDR3 has 12 residues. In DNA, the CDR3 is TGTGCCAGCAGTTGGGGCCAAAACATTCAGTACTTC. The encoded protein is CASSWGQNIQYF.

This clone was seen more than once but under ten times. At one of its ends the junction is not consistent with the germline gene, which may arise from a read error. V usage is TRBV5-5 and J usage is TRBJ2-5, with 9 bases that match TRBD2. This CDR3 contains 14 residues. The germline gives CDR1 SGHKS, CDR2 YYEKEE (reference sequence). CDR3 sequence (DNA): TGCGCCAGCAGCCAATTAGCGGGGGAAGAGACCCAGTACTTC. It specifies CASSQLAGEETQYF.

This rearrangement joins TRBV20-1 to TRBJ2-1, with 8 bases identical to TRBD2. Germline V gene sequence: CDR1 DFQATT, CDR2 SNEGSKA (reference sequence). The CDR3 is made up of 11 amino acids. V lost 3 bases to trimming and J lost 12 bases; unmatched junction nucleotides: 4. The DNA of the CDR3 is TGCAGTGCTAGCGGGGGGGCCTGGCAGTTCTTC. The encoded protein is CSASGGAWQFF.

This chain connects TRBV19 to TRBJ2-3; maybe TRBD2 (6 bases). This CDR3 region has 14 residues. Germline lookup yields CDR1 LNHDA and CDR2 SQIVND (reference sequence). V was trimmed by 8 bases and J by 4 bases, leaving 16 bases between them. CDR3 amino acids: CASRRRGGADTQYF. Written as DNA, the CDR3 is TGTGCCAGTCGTCGGCGGGGCGGCGCAGATACGCAGTATTTT.

CDR3 bases: TGTGCCAGCAGCTTAAACCCCTCCTCCTACAATGAGCAGTTCTTC. This gives the protein CASSLNPSSYNEQFF. V and J are TRBV7-9 and TRBJ2-1; the D is unclear. Germline CDR1 is SEHNR and CDR2 is FQNEAQ (reference sequence). The CDR3 consists of 15 residues. V was clipped by 2 bases and J by 0 bases, with 8 bases between them.

The chain is built from TRBV6-1 and TRBJ1-1; D is uncertain. This CDR3 is built from 13 residues. V lost 4 bases and J lost 0, with 6 bases in between. Per the germline V gene, CDR1 is MNHNS and CDR2 is SASEGT. CDR3 nucleotides: TGTGCCAGCAGTGGGATAATGAACACTGAAGCTTTCTTT. This gives the protein CASSGIMNTEAFF.

This rearrangement joins TRBV28 to TRBJ2-7; either TRBD1 or TRBD2 may fit D (6 bases each). The CDR3 loop spans 13 amino acids. The germline V and J ends were trimmed by 6 bases and 6 bases, with 15 bases remaining between them. Germline CDR1 reads MDHEN; CDR2 reads SYDVKM. The CDR3 reads CASSPGGPGEQYF. The CDR3 nucleotides are TGTGCCAGCAGCCCCGGGGGCCCGGGCGAGCAGTACTTC.

The chain carries TRBV7-6 and TRBJ2-1; TRBD2 is a possible D gene (6 bases). Germline CDR1 is SGHVS and CDR2 is FNYEAQ. The CDR3 contains 16 residues. Between the trimmed V and J ends, which lost 1 base and 4 bases, there was a span of 14 bases. The CDR3 reads CASSLVTSGPYNEQFF. The CDR3 DNA is TGTGCCAGCAGCTTAGTCACCAGCGGGCCTTACAATGAGCAGTTCTTC.

The V gene is TRBV7-9, the J gene TRBJ1-1, with TRBD1 matching 9 bases. CDR3 length: 17 residues. Germline CDR1 reads SEHNR; CDR2 reads FQNEAQ (reference sequence). After removal of 3 bases from V and 2 bases from J, the junction contained 10 bases not matched to a gene. In nucleotides, the CDR3 is TGTGCCAGCAGCTTGTCGGGTGGGACAGGGACTAACACTGAAGCTTTCTTT. It encodes CASSLSGGTGTNTEAFF.

The chain is built from TRBV10-3 and TRBJ2-5; D ambiguous. Trimming removed 2 bases from V and 5 bases from J, with 15 bases in between. Germline CDR1 is ENHRY and CDR2 is SYGVKD. The CDR3 has 15 amino acids. The CDR3 here is CAISEGPPKEETQYF. The CDR3 DNA reads as TGTGCCATCAGTGAGGGGCCCCCAAAGGAGGAGACCCAGTACTTC.

The CDR3 sequence: CASSPGQRINTEAFF. Written as DNA, the CDR3 is TGTGCCAGCAGCCCAGGACAGCGGATTAACACTGAAGCTTTCTTT. The J gene is TRBJ1-1, the V gene TRBV9; possibly TRBD1 for D (6 bases). V lost 4 bases, J lost 2 bases, and 15 bases lay in between. The CDR3 loop spans 15 amino acids. Germline CDR1 is SGDLS and CDR2 is YYNGEE.

This chain links TRBV12-5 with TRBJ2-2; no reliable D call. The CDR3 runs 13 residues. Trimming stripped 1 base from V and 7 bases from J, with 7 bases between. Germline lookup yields CDR1 LGHNT and CDR2 FRNRAP. The CDR3, as DNA: TGTGCTAGTGGTTTGGATGGGATCGGGGAGCTGTTTTTT. Translating gives CASGLDGIGELFF.

The chain couples TRBV6-5 to TRBJ1-1, with 9 bases identical to TRBD1. The V segment lost 3 bases and the J segment 4 bases; nucleotides outside the gene matches: 6. The CDR3 length is 15 residues. Per germline, CDR1 MNHEY and CDR2 SVGAGI. The CDR3 is CASSYYRGRGTEAFF. The CDR3 DNA is TGTGCCAGCAGTTATTACAGGGGGCGAGGCACTGAAGCTTTCTTT.

This clone was found a few times. This chain joins TRBV11-3 and TRBJ2-2; D tentatively fits TRBD1 or TRBD2 (5 bases each). This CDR3 comprises 15 residues. CDR1 and CDR2 (germline): SGHNT, YENEEA. V was cut by 1 base and J by 5 bases, with 11 bases left in between. CDR3 nucleotides: TGTGCCAGCAGCTTAGGGGACGCCCGAACCGGGGAGCTGTTTTTT. Translation gives CASSLGDARTGELFF.

This chain connects TRBV2 to TRBJ2-3; perhaps TRBD2 as D (6 bases). CDR3 length equals 15 residues. Germline V lookup: CDR1 SNHLY, CDR2 FYNNEI. With 6 bases removed from V and 4 bases from J, the gap between germline ends came to 17 bases. CDR3 DNA sequence: TGTGCCAGCAGGGATCTAGCGAGTTCGGCAGATACGCAGTATTTT. Protein product: CASRDLASSADTQYF.

This clone was counted between two and nine times. This sequence joins TRBV9 and TRBJ2-3; 14 positions match TRBD2. V lost 4 bases to trimming and J lost 2 bases; unmatched junction nucleotides: 9. Germline lookup yields CDR1 SGDLS and CDR2 YYNGEE. The CDR3 consists of 18 residues. CDR3 in amino acids: CASSSGLAGVPDTDTQYF. The CDR3, as DNA: TGTGCCAGCAGCTCGGGACTAGCGGGGGTTCCCGACACAGATACGCAGTATTTT.

V is TRBV29-1 and J is TRBJ1-5; D is undetermined. The CDR3 is 13 residues long. Germline loops: CDR1 SQVTM, CDR2 ANQGSEA. V was pared by 7 bases and J by 6 bases, with 16 bases between. CDR3: CSATEGSGQPQHF. The CDR3 region has the DNA TGCAGCGCGACGGAGGGCAGCGGTCAGCCCCAGCATTTT.